The rows below give T cell receptor beta chains drawn from one sample of a study of CD8 T cells in ankylosing spondylitis. Via MiXCR, TCRdb re-called the 5' RACE reads, giving one row per CDR3 protein. The table records approximately 300,000 distinct CDR3 sequences, around 20% of them present only once. The sequenced material came from blood, either unsorted or a sorted T cell fraction (not recorded which). The receptors were gathered from a female donor with ankylosing spondylitis or in good health (not recorded which). CDR3s include the opening cysteine and the closing phenylalanine or tryptophan. The order of the fields is D gene, V gene, clone size, J gene, CDR3 protein, CDR3 DNA. D genes are given only for firm matches. Not all rows give a size; the values are once, few, many and, for expanded clones, a class.

d_gene: TRBD2
v_gene: TRBV6-2/TRBV6-3
abundance: -
j_gene: TRBJ2-1
CDR3aa: CASSYSGLAGSLYNEQFF
CDR3nt: TGTGCCAGCAGTTACTCGGGTCTAGCGGGATCCCTATACAATGAGCAGTTCTTC

d_gene: TRBD2
v_gene: TRBV7-2
abundance: few
j_gene: TRBJ2-7
CDR3aa: CASSLLADTAYEQYF
CDR3nt: TGTGCCAGCAGCTTACTAGCGGACACGGCCTACGAGCAGTACTTC

d_gene: TRBD1
v_gene: TRBV19
abundance: few
j_gene: TRBJ2-1
CDR3aa: CASSPRTGDEQFF
CDR3nt: TGTGCCAGTAGTCCGCGGACAGGGGATGAGCAGTTCTTC

d_gene: TRBD1
v_gene: TRBV6-5
abundance: few
j_gene: TRBJ2-2
CDR3aa: CASSFSTGRAGELFF
CDR3nt: TGTGCCAGCAGTTTCTCGACAGGGCGGGCCGGGGAGCTGTTTTTT

d_gene: -
v_gene: TRBV7-3
abundance: few
j_gene: TRBJ2-2
CDR3aa: CASSLDGGPGELFF
CDR3nt: TGTGCCAGCAGCTTAGACGGGGGTCCCGGGGAGCTGTTTTTT

d_gene: -
v_gene: TRBV15
abundance: few
j_gene: TRBJ2-7
CDR3aa: CATSRDRGIAYEQYF
CDR3nt: TGTGCCACCAGCAGAGATAGGGGCATAGCCTACGAGCAGTACTTC

d_gene: -
v_gene: TRBV28
abundance: -
j_gene: TRBJ2-2
CDR3aa: CASSGHIPKNTGELFF
CDR3nt: TGTGCCAGCAGTGGACACATACCAAAGAACACCGGGGAGCTGTTTTTT

d_gene: -
v_gene: TRBV11-2
abundance: many
j_gene: TRBJ2-5
CDR3aa: CASSEGWQQETQYF
CDR3nt: TGTGCCAGCAGCGAAGGATGGCAGCAAGAGACCCAGTACTTC

d_gene: -
v_gene: TRBV7-2
abundance: -
j_gene: TRBJ2-7
CDR3aa: CASSLAIGSSYEQYF
CDR3nt: TGTGCCAGCAGCTTAGCGATCGGGTCCTCCTACGAGCAGTACTTC

d_gene: -
v_gene: TRBV20-1
abundance: -
j_gene: TRBJ2-1
CDR3aa: CSARDYGTPGQQFF
CDR3nt: TGCAGTGCTAGAGATTATGGGACCCCCGGACAGCAGTTCTTC

d_gene: -
v_gene: TRBV15
abundance: few
j_gene: TRBJ2-1
CDR3aa: CATSSHRARPGSYNEQFF
CDR3nt: TGTGCCACCAGCTCTCATAGAGCAAGACCCGGATCCTACAATGAGCAGTTCTTC

d_gene: -
v_gene: TRBV20-1
abundance: few
j_gene: TRBJ2-3
CDR3aa: CSARGGRHRAVYIPDTQYF
CDR3nt: TGCAGTGCTAGAGGGGGAAGGCACAGGGCGGTTTATATCCCAGATACGCAGTATTTT